The present T cell receptor (beta chain) was sequenced within a study of T cells in women clearing cervical HPV infection. CDR3 length: 16 amino acids. CDR1 is SGHRS, CDR2 YFSETQ, per germline. HPV was found by MY09/MY11 PCR and dot-blot genotyping. About this clone: The read gets to within 3 residues of the CDR3 end, and the germline J gene fills in the rest.

The data were produced by immunoSEQ multiplex PCR, yet TCRdb's version contains in-frame clones alone and is incomplete. In total, the table holds 20,000 to 30,000 clones. Sequenced: blood buffy coat. The rearrangement links TRBV5-1 to TRBJ2-3, with 12 bases matching TRBD2. This sequence was found in a woman aged 18 to 75 with a cervical HPV16 infection that either progressed to CIN3+ or cleared (not recorded which). CDR3 sequence: CASSQGLAGNQETQYF. The CDR3 DNA, read in part, is TGCGCCAGCAGCCAGGGACTAGCGGGCAACCAAGAGACG.